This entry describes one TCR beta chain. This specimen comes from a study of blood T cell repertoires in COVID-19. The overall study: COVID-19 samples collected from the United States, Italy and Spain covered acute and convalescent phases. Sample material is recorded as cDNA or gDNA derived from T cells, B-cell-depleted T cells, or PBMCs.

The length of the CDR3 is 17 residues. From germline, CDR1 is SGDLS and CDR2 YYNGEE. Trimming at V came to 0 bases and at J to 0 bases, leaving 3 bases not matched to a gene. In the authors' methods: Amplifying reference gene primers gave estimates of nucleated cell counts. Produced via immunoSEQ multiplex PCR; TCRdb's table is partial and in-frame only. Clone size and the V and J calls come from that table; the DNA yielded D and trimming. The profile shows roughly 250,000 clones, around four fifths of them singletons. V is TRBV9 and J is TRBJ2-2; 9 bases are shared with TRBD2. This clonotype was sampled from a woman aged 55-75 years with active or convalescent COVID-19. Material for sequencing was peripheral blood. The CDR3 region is CASSVGVAGANTGELFF. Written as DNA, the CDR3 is TGTGCCAGCAGCGTAGGCGTAGCGGGAGCGAACACCGGGGAGCTGTTTTTT.